This record covers a single TCR beta chain. The CDR3 runs 12 residues. Germline-derived CDR1 and CDR2 are SGHRS and YFSETQ. V dropped 4 bases and J dropped 8 bases, with 10 bases sitting between them. Per the study methods: From reference gene primer amplification, estimates of nucleated cell counts were derived. Assay used: immunoSEQ multiplex PCR; TCRdb lists only in-frame clones, some missing. That table gives V, J and clone size, and the DNA gave D and trimming. Of tens of thousands of clones in the sample, 88% were seen once. This sample is part of a study of blood T cell repertoires in COVID-19. Overall study: From T cells, B-cell-depleted T cells, or PBMCs came the material, which was cDNA or gDNA.

The receptor was derived from a man aged 50 or older with active COVID-19. The chain carries TRBV5-1 and TRBJ2-1; tentative D call: TRBD1 (5 bases). Sequencing was performed on peripheral blood. CDR3 protein: CASSGRVDEQFF. DNA of the CDR3: TGCGCCAGCAGCGGCAGGGTCGATGAGCAGTTCTTC.